The 3 T cell receptor beta chains listed next were all sequenced from one sample in a study of identical twins. Via MiXCR, TCRdb re-called the 5' RACE reads, giving one row per CDR3 protein. The top ten clones hold around 2.1% of a sample with about 280,000 distinct CDR3 sequences, approximately 8% of them seen once. The same data also contributed to another study, on yellow fever vaccine responses in identical twins.

Specimen: memory (CD45RO+) T cells sorted from blood. The receptors derive from a woman between 18 and 30 years old in good health.

This clonotype was picked up a small number of times. This chain uses TRBV12-3 or TRBV12-4 with TRBJ1-3; 7 bases agree with TRBD1. Trimming took 3 bases from V and 1 from J; bases not matched to a gene: 3. The CDR3 is made up of 15 amino acids. CDR3 DNA sequence: TGTGCCAGCAGTTTCCGACAGGGATCTGGAAACACCATATATTTT. Residues: CASSFRQGSGNTIYF.

This clonotype was seen repeatedly, ten times or more. The rearrangement joins TRBV10-3 to TRBJ2-3; TRBD2 matches at 7 bases. CDR1 is ENHRY and CDR2 is SYGVKD in the germline V gene. V was pared by 2 bases and J by 2 bases, with 7 bases of the junction left unmatched. There are 16 residues in the CDR3. CDR3 protein: CAISEPGLGVTDTQYF. The CDR3, as DNA: TGTGCCATCAGTGAGCCTGGACTAGGGGTCACAGATACGCAGTATTTT.

This chain joins TRBV12-3 or TRBV12-4 and TRBJ1-1, with D possibly TRBD1 on 5 matching bases. The V and J ends lost 3 bases and 4 bases respectively, with 9 bases between them. CDR3 length: 13 amino acids. Here the CDR3 reads CASSLKRGTEAFF. The CDR3 DNA sequence: TGTGCCAGCAGTTTGAAGAGGGGCACTGAAGCTTTCTTT.